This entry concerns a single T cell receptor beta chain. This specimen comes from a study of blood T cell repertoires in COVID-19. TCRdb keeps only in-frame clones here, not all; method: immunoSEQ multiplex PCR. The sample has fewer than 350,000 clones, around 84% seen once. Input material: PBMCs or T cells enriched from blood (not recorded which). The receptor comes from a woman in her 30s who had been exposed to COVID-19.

CDR3 residues: CASSLPPSGGANEKLFF. The CDR3 DNA follows: TGCGCCAGCAGCCTACCCCCTAGCGGGGGCGCGAATGAAAAACTGTTTTTT. The chain has TRBV4-3 and TRBJ1-4; maybe TRBD1 (6 bases). V dropped 4 bases and J dropped 5 bases, with 20 bases sitting between them. CDR1 is LGHNA, CDR2 YSLEER, per germline. The CDR3 totals 17 residues.